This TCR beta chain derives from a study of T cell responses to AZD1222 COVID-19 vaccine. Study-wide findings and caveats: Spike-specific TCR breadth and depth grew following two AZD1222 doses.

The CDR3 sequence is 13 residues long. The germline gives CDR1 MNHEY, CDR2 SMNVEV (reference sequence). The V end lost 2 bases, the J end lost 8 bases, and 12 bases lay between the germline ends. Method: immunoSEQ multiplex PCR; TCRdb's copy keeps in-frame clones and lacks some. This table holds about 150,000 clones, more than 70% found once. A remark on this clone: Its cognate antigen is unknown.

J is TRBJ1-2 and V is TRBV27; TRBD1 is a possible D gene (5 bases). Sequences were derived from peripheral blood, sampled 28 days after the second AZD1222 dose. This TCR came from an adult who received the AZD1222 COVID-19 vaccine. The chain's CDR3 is CASSLMGREGYTF. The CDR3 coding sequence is TGTGCCAGCAGTTTAATGGGGCGGGAAGGCTACACCTTC.